These 25 T cell receptor beta chains were sequenced from one sample in a study of blood T cell repertoires in COVID-19. The assay was immunoSEQ multiplex PCR, and TCRdb's table has in-frame clones only and misses some. The table records 110,000 to 150,000 clones, about four fifths of them present only once. The sample taken for sequencing was PBMCs or T cells enriched from blood (not recorded which). These receptors were collected from a woman younger than 30 who had been exposed to COVID-19.

The genes are TRBV2 and TRBJ2-5; tentative D call: TRBD2 (6 bases). Germline assignment: CDR1 SNHLY and CDR2 FYNNEI. V was shortened by 8 bases and J by 4 bases, with 11 bases between the two germline ends. The CDR3 spans 12 residues. The DNA of the CDR3 is TGTGCCAGCTTGCTGGGGGGAGAGACCCAGTACTTC. Protein: CASLLGGETQYF. Combining the CDR3 with reference TRBV2 and TRBJ2-5 gives the whole variable domain EPEVTQTPSHQVTQMGQEVILRCVPISNHLYFYWYRQILGQKVEFLVSFYNNEISEKSEIFDDQFSVERPDGSNFTLKIRSTKLEDSAMYFCASLLGGETQYFGPGTRLLVL.

J is TRBJ2-1 and V is TRBV7-9; TRBD2 matches 7 bases. The length of the CDR3 is 16 residues. J gave up 4 bases and V 3 bases, and 9 bases lay outside the gene matches. Germline lookup yields CDR1 SEHNR and CDR2 FQNEAQ (reference sequence). The CDR3 nucleotides read TGTGCCAGCAGCTTTCAGGGAGGGAGGGAATACAATGAGCAGTTCTTC. Its translation: CASSFQGGREYNEQFF.

The chain uses TRBV4-3 and TRBJ2-5, with a tentative D call TRBD2 (5 bases). Germline V gene data show CDR1 as LGHNA and CDR2 as YSLEER. This CDR3 is built from 16 residues. Between the trimmed V and J ends, which lost 0 bases and 5 bases, there was a span of 16 bases. The CDR3 DNA reads as TGCGCCAGCAGCCAAGATGGGATAGTGGGCGGGGAGACCCAGTACTTC. Its translation is CASSQDGIVGGETQYF.

Written as DNA, the CDR3 is TGTGCCAGCAGCCAATGGCGGGACTCCTACGAGCAGTACTTC. Its protein is CASSQWRDSYEQYF. The chain recombines TRBV3-1 (or the pseudogene TRBV3-2) with TRBJ2-7; weak D call: TRBD2 (6 bases). Trimming removed 2 bases at V and 0 bases at J, with 8 bases between. The CDR3 consists of 14 residues. Germline-derived CDR1 and CDR2 are LGHDT and YNNKEL (reference sequence).

This chain links TRBV28 with TRBJ2-1; 8 nucleotides agree with TRBD2. The CDR3 is 14 amino acids. J lost 5 bases, V lost 7 bases, and 7 bases had no gene match. Germline V gives CDR1 MDHEN, CDR2 SYDVKM. CDR3 region: CASIPGLVNNEQFF. The DNA of the CDR3 is TGTGCCAGCATTCCGGGACTAGTGAACAATGAGCAGTTCTTC.

This chain connects TRBV12-3 or TRBV12-4 to TRBJ1-1, with unresolved D. Deletions cut 2 bases from V and 8 bases from J, with 9 bases between. The CDR3 is 12 amino acids. The CDR3 coding sequence is TGTGCCAGCAGTTTACGTGCAGAAGAAGCTTTCTTT. Amino acid sequence: CASSLRAEEAFF.

V and J are TRBV6-2 or TRBV6-3 and TRBJ1-5; 8 bases match TRBD1. Germline V CDR1 and CDR2: MNHEY, SVGEGT. The V and J ends lost 5 bases and 2 bases, in that order; junction bases with no gene match: 8. The CDR3 consists of 16 residues. The CDR3: CASSHGQGRGNQPQHF. CDR3 nucleotide sequence: TGTGCCAGCAGTCATGGACAGGGCAGGGGCAATCAGCCCCAGCATTTT.

This clone showed up just once. V is TRBV28 and J is TRBJ1-1; 8 bases agree with TRBD1. The germline V gene encodes CDR1 MDHEN and CDR2 SYDVKM. The CDR3 runs to 13 residues. The J segment lost 5 bases and the V segment lost 4 bases, leaving 3 bases of the junction unmatched. CDR3 protein: CASSWTGRTEAFF. The CDR3 bases are TGTGCCAGCAGTTGGACAGGGCGGACTGAAGCTTTCTTT.

The rearrangement uses TRBV7-2 and TRBJ1-6, with 8 positions matching TRBD1. J gave up 7 bases and V 3 bases, and 11 bases lay outside the gene matches. The CDR3 is 17 residues long. In germline, CDR1 is SGHTA, CDR2 FQGNSA. CDR3 coding DNA: TGTGCCAGCAGCTTTAGGGGGCAGGGGGCTGAGAATTCACCCCTCCACTTT. Translating gives CASSFRGQGAENSPLHF. Full variable domain (outside the CDR3, taken from reference TRBV7-2 and TRBJ1-6): GAGVSQSPSNKVTEKGKDVELRCDPISGHTALYWYRQSLGQGLEFLIYFQGNSAPDKSGLPSDRFSAERTGGSVSTLTIQRTQQEDSAVYLCASSFRGQGAENSPLHFGNGTRLTVT.

This chain joins TRBV6-1 and TRBJ1-5; 11 nucleotides match TRBD1. J was trimmed by 5 bases and V by 2 bases; bases with no gene match: 5. This CDR3 spans 16 amino acids. The V gene's germline CDR1 is MNHNS and CDR2 SASEGT. The CDR3 is CASSELGTGGYQPQHF. CDR3 coding DNA: TGTGCCAGCAGTGAACTTGGGACAGGGGGTTATCAGCCCCAGCATTTT.

The chain is built from TRBV19 and TRBJ2-7; 7 bases align to TRBD2. Germline trimming cut 5 bases from V and 7 bases from J; bases unmatched to any gene: 11. This CDR3 region has 14 residues. Looked up from germline, CDR1 is LNHDA and CDR2 is SQIVND (reference sequence). This CDR3 is CASSGSPGAGEQYF. CDR3 coding DNA: TGTGCCAGTAGTGGTTCACCGGGAGCGGGGGAGCAGTACTTC.

The V gene is TRBV10-2, the J gene TRBJ1-1, with D perhaps TRBD1 (5 bases). The CDR3 is made up of 16 amino acids. V gave up 0 bases and J gave up 0 bases, with 11 bases separating them. Germline lookup yields CDR1 WSHSY and CDR2 SAAADI. The CDR3 reads CASSESRQNMNTEAFF. The CDR3, as DNA: TGCGCCAGCAGTGAGTCGCGACAGAACATGAACACTGAAGCTTTCTTT.

J is TRBJ2-3 and V is TRBV2, with TRBD1 identical over 10 bases. The V gene's germline CDR1 is SNHLY and CDR2 FYNNEI. CDR3 length: 15 amino acids. V lost 4 bases, J lost 2 bases, and 3 bases stayed unmatched. The CDR3 here is CASSGQGAPTDTQYF. For the CDR3, the DNA is TGTGCCAGCAGTGGACAGGGGGCCCCCACAGATACGCAGTATTTT.

The chain uses TRBV14 and TRBJ2-2, with 9 nucleotides matching TRBD2. With 6 bases clipped from V and 1 base from J, the junction kept 3 bases outside the gene matches. The CDR3 runs 15 residues. Germline assignment: CDR1 SGHDN and CDR2 FVKESK. This chain's CDR3 is CASRRTSENTGELFF. In DNA form, the CDR3 reads TGTGCCAGCAGGAGGACTAGCGAGAACACCGGGGAGCTGTTTTTT. The complete variable domain, with remaining parts taken from reference TRBV14 and TRBJ2-2, reads EAGVTQFPSHSVIEKGQTVTLRCDPISGHDNLYWYRRVMGKEIKFLLHFVKESKQDESGMPNNRFLAERTGGTYSTLKVQPAELEDSGVYFCASRRTSENTGELFFGEGSRLTVL.

This clone appeared a few times. J is TRBJ1-6 and V is TRBV6-2 or TRBV6-3; TRBD1 agrees at 9 bases. Trimming removed 5 bases from V and 9 bases from J; junction bases left unmatched: 8. The CDR3 contains 15 residues. Germline CDR1 MNHEY, CDR2 SVGEGT. The CDR3 nucleotides are TGTGCCAGCAGTGGGGAACAGGGGGCGCGTTCACCCCTCCACTTT. It encodes CASSGEQGARSPLHF.

V gene TRBV27 combines with J gene TRBJ2-3; 12 nucleotides agree with TRBD2. The CDR3 spans 15 residues. V was clipped by 4 bases and J by 7 bases; unmatched bases: 6. Looked up from germline, CDR1 is MNHEY and CDR2 is SMNVEV (reference sequence). CDR3 region: CASSSLAGGPNTQYF. The CDR3 nucleotides are TGTGCCAGCAGTTCGCTAGCGGGAGGGCCGAATACGCAGTATTTT.

The rearrangement uses TRBV25-1 and TRBJ1-2; 9 bases are a match to TRBD1. This CDR3 region has 13 residues. The trim removed 9 bases at V and 5 bases at J, leaving 7 bases unmatched. CDR1 is MGHDK and CDR2 is SYGVNS in the germline V gene. DNA of the CDR3: TGTGCCAGTAACAGGGGGCCGGGGTATGGCTACACCTTC. Its protein product is CASNRGPGYGYTF.

This clone was seen more than once but under ten times. This chain uses TRBV20-1 with TRBJ2-1; D gene ambiguous. Germline assignment: CDR1 DFQATT and CDR2 SNEGSKA (reference sequence). V dropped 2 bases and J dropped 11 bases, with 10 bases sitting between them. The CDR3 covers 11 residues. The CDR3 protein is CSARSELKQFF. The DNA of the CDR3 is TGCAGTGCTAGATCCGAGCTGAAGCAGTTCTTC.

This clone turned up a few times. Other DNA sequences within the sample encode an identical CDR3. The chain links TRBV6-5 to TRBJ2-7; 11 bases are shared with TRBD2. The V gene end was trimmed by 6 bases and the J gene end by 1 base; junction bases not matched to a gene: 5. This CDR3 region has 15 residues. The V gene's germline CDR1 is MNHEY and CDR2 SVGAGI. The CDR3 here is CASSLTSGSSYEQYF. The CDR3 coding sequence is TGTGCCAGCAGCCTAACTAGCGGGAGTTCCTACGAGCAGTACTTC.

The rearrangement uses TRBV7-9 and TRBJ2-1; tentative D call: TRBD2 (5 bases). The CDR3 is 16 amino acids. The V end lost 3 bases, the J end lost 3 bases, and 15 bases lay between the germline ends. Germline CDR1 is SEHNR and CDR2 is FQNEAQ (reference sequence). DNA for the CDR3: TGTGCCAGCAGCTTGGACGGGCACCGGGGCTACAATGAGCAGTTCTTC. Protein: CASSLDGHRGYNEQFF.

The chain uses TRBV4-1 and TRBJ1-1; 11 bases match TRBD1. Germline CDR1 reads MGHRA; CDR2 reads YSYEKL. The CDR3 is 16 residues long. J was trimmed by 0 bases and V by 4 bases; bases with no gene match: 4. As DNA, the CDR3 is TGCGCCAGCAGCCGCGGACAGGGGGCCCTGAACACTGAAGCTTTCTTT. Encoded protein: CASSRGQGALNTEAFF.

In its sample, this clone was seen once. The rearrangement joins TRBV7-9 to TRBJ2-7; D is perhaps TRBD1 (5 bases). There are 13 residues in the CDR3. V shed 5 bases and J shed 3 bases, with 11 bases lying between them. Germline CDR1 is SEHNR and CDR2 is FQNEAQ (reference sequence). The CDR3 reads CASSIGAVYEQYF. CDR3 DNA: TGTGCCAGCAGCATTGGGGCAGTCTACGAGCAGTACTTC.

The chain carries TRBV24-1 and TRBJ2-3; 11 bases match TRBD2. Germline lookup yields CDR1 KGHDR and CDR2 SFDVKD. Trimming took 4 bases from V and 5 from J; bases not matched to a gene: 10. CDR3 size: 17 residues. The CDR3 DNA follows: TGTGCCACCAGTGACCCGATACTAGCGGGAGTCGTAGATACGCAGTATTTT. As protein: CATSDPILAGVVDTQYF.

J is TRBJ1-1 and V is TRBV29-1; no clear D gene. Germline loops: CDR1 SQVTM, CDR2 ANQGSEA. This CDR3 has 14 residues. Deletions cut 2 bases from V and 2 bases from J, with 12 bases between. CDR3 sequence: CSVETINTNTEAFF. The DNA for the CDR3 is TGCAGCGTTGAAACGATAAACACAAACACTGAAGCTTTCTTT.

CDR3 in amino acids: CATSALLGFQYF. DNA for the CDR3: TGTGCCACCAGTGCCCTCCTAGGATTCCAGTACTTC. The chain is built from TRBV24-1 and TRBJ2-5; D gene uncertain. V shed 5 bases and J shed 10 bases, with 13 bases lying between them. CDR1 and CDR2 (germline): KGHDR, SFDVKD. The CDR3 totals 12 residues.